This TCR beta chain appears in the sequencing data of a study of PD-1 blockade in mismatch repair-deficient tumors. Across the whole study: All were previously treated, progressing patients with about 11 mismatch repair-deficient cancer types.

Data came from immunoSEQ multiplex PCR; TCRdb stores just in-frame clones and leaves some out. The repertoire consists of roughly 9,000 clones, with roughly 87% occurring once and the leading ten covering around 15%. Time point of the sample: roughly 10-day in vitro stimulation with candidate mutation-associated neoantigen peptide 1. The TCR-sequenced patients were a few responders to pembrolizumab. An identically run culture lacking peptide was the fold-change baseline. As concerns this clone: What it recognizes is unknown.

Germline assignment: CDR1 SGHTA and CDR2 FQGTGA. This CDR3 has 17 residues. V was clipped by 0 bases and J by 7 bases; unmatched bases: 4. Specimen: cells cultured in vitro, collected from a patient treated with pembrolizumab. The receptor's source is an adult with mismatch repair-deficient cancer. The rearrangement links TRBV7-3 to TRBJ2-2; TRBD2 matches 14 bases. The CDR3 is CASSLTGLAGASGELFF. CDR3 DNA: TGTGCCAGCAGCTTAACGGGACTAGCGGGAGCGAGCGGGGAGCTGTTTTTT.